The 22 T cell receptor beta chains below all came from one sample that was sequenced in a study of long-term antiretroviral therapy in people with HIV. They ran version v3.0 of the immunoSEQ assay at survey level. Sequenced by immunoSEQ multiplex PCR; TCRdb stores in-frame clones only, minus some. The sample holds 20,000 to 25,000 clones, 85% seen once. Sequencing was performed on unsorted PBMCs, taken 1.6 years after starting antiretroviral therapy. The source is a man aged 35 to 55 with HIV.

This sequence joins TRBV6-5 and TRBJ2-7; D gene unclear. CDR1 and CDR2 (germline): MNHEY, SVGAGI. CDR3 length: 15 residues. The V end lost 4 bases, the J end lost 0 bases, and 13 bases lay between the germline ends. CDR3 protein: CASSSPGLSSYEQYF. CDR3 sequence (DNA): TGTGCCAGCAGTTCCCCGGGCCTAAGCTCCTACGAGCAGTACTTC.

J is TRBJ2-3 and V is TRBV14; TRBD2 matches at 11 bases. With V trimmed by 4 bases and J by 4 bases, 7 bases remained unmatched. The CDR3 is 16 residues long. Germline V gene data show CDR1 as SGHDN and CDR2 as FVKESK. CDR3 residues: CASSPFLAGGPDTQYF. As DNA, the CDR3 is TGTGCCAGCAGCCCGTTTTTAGCGGGAGGGCCAGATACGCAGTATTTT.

This CDR3 reads CASSRGGPEQYF. CDR3 bases: TGTGCCAGCAGCCGTGGGGGGCCCGAGCAGTACTTC. This sequence joins TRBV11-2 and TRBJ2-7; the D gene could be TRBD1 or TRBD2 (6 bases each). The CDR3 length is 12 residues. V gave up 5 bases and J gave up 6 bases, with 11 bases separating them. Germline-derived CDR1 and CDR2 are SGHAT and FQNNGV.

The chain couples TRBV10-1 to TRBJ2-6, with D perhaps TRBD1 (5 bases). The germline gives CDR1 WNHNN, CDR2 SYGVQD (reference sequence). The CDR3 extends over 14 amino acids. V dropped 6 bases and J dropped 0 bases, with 6 bases sitting between them. CDR3 loop: CASSQGSGANVLTF. The CDR3 nucleotides read TGCGCCAGCAGCCAGGGCTCTGGGGCCAACGTCCTGACTTTC.

The chain combines TRBV6-6 with TRBJ2-7; 8 nucleotides align to TRBD1. V lost 5 bases and J lost 3; bases outside the gene matches: 12. This CDR3 has 16 residues. Looked up from germline, CDR1 is MNHNY and CDR2 is SVGAGI (reference sequence). In DNA, the CDR3 is TGTGCCAGCAGTACCGGAGGGTCAGGGGGCCTCTACGAGCAGTACTTC. This sequence encodes CASSTGGSGGLYEQYF.

The CDR3 nucleotides are TGTGCCAGCAGCTCTCAGGGGGGGAACACTGAAGCTTTCTTT. Translated, it gives CASSSQGGNTEAFF. The rearrangement uses TRBV7-3 and TRBJ1-1, with 7 bases matching TRBD1. This CDR3 spans 14 amino acids. The junction had 3 bases not matched to a gene; V was cut back by 4 bases and J by 1 base. From germline, CDR1 is SGHTA and CDR2 FQGTGA.

The rearrangement joins TRBV19 to TRBJ2-2; D might be TRBD2 (6 bases). Germline V gene data show CDR1 as LNHDA and CDR2 as SQIVND (reference sequence). The CDR3 length is 16 residues. V lost 5 bases to trimming and J lost 2 bases, with 15 bases between them. CDR3: CASSQVAGRNTGELFF. CDR3 nucleotide sequence: TGTGCCAGTAGTCAGGTGGCGGGGCGCAACACCGGGGAGCTGTTTTTT.

The chain is built from TRBV10-1 and TRBJ2-3, with unresolved D. V lost 2 bases to trimming and J lost 2 bases, with 8 bases between them. Germline V CDR1 and CDR2: WNHNN, SYGVQD (reference sequence). The CDR3 has 14 amino acids. The CDR3 sequence: CASSERPDTDTQYF. CDR3 bases: TGCGCCAGCAGTGAGAGGCCCGACACAGATACGCAGTATTTT.

V gene TRBV11-3 combines with J gene TRBJ2-5; 13 bases line up with TRBD2. Germline values: CDR1 SGHNT, CDR2 YENEEA. The CDR3 spans 15 residues. V lost 5 bases to trimming and J lost 4 bases; unmatched junction nucleotides: 4. DNA for the CDR3: TGTGCCAGCAGCCGTCGGACTAGCGGGAGAGAGACCCAGTACTTC. Its translation is CASSRRTSGRETQYF.

The chain links TRBV6-1 to TRBJ2-2, with 9 positions matching TRBD1. The V gene's germline CDR1 is MNHNS and CDR2 SASEGT. J gave up 3 bases and V 1 base, and 0 bases lay outside the gene matches. The CDR3 spans 15 residues. The DNA of the CDR3 is TGTGCCAGCAGTGAAGGGACAGGGGACACCGGGGAGCTGTTTTTT. Protein product: CASSEGTGDTGELFF.

About this clone itself: Sequence at one end of the junction differs from germline and may be a read error. The rearrangement uses TRBV7-7 and TRBJ1-1; D remains unclear. The CDR3 is made up of 13 amino acids. Germline CDR1 reads SSHAT; CDR2 reads FNYEAQ (reference sequence). The CDR3 DNA is TGTGCTAGCAGCCCTACACCGGGCACTGAAGCTTTCTTT. The encoded protein is CASSPTPGTEAFF. The variable domain in full, completed from reference TRBV7-7 and TRBJ1-1, reads GAGVSQSPRYKVTKRGQDVTLRCDPISSHATLYWYQQALGQGPEFLTYFNYEAQPDKSGLPSDRFSAERPEGSISTLTIQRTEQRDSAMYRCASSPTPGTEAFFGQGTRLTVV.

The V call is TRBV19, the J call TRBJ1-1; D not certain. Per the germline V gene, CDR1 is LNHDA and CDR2 is SQIVND (reference sequence). This CDR3 has 11 residues. V was pared by 7 bases and J by 5 bases, with 8 bases between. The CDR3 protein is CASKGSTEAFF. The CDR3 DNA follows: TGTGCCAGTAAAGGGTCGACTGAAGCTTTCTTT.

The chain links TRBV10-3 to TRBJ2-3, with D maybe TRBD1 (5 bases). V was cut by 2 bases and J by 3 bases, with 9 bases left in between. Germline CDR1 and CDR2: ENHRY and SYGVKD. The CDR3 is 14 amino acids. CDR3 coding DNA: TGTGCCATCAGTGAGGGGGCGAGGACAGATACGCAGTATTTT. Its protein is CAISEGARTDTQYF.

The rearrangement links TRBV5-1 to TRBJ2-3, with D possibly being TRBD2 (6 bases). CDR1 and CDR2 (germline): SGHRS, YFSETQ. The CDR3 sequence is 17 residues long. Trimming removed 2 bases from V and 3 bases from J, with 19 bases in between. In DNA, the CDR3 is TGCGCCAGCAGCTTTGGGGACTTCGGCACGCGTACAGATACGCAGTATTTT. This gives the protein CASSFGDFGTRTDTQYF.

The gene calls are TRBV9 and TRBJ1-1, with D tentatively TRBD1 (6 bases). The CDR3 extends over 14 amino acids. V was clipped by 0 bases and J by 6 bases, with 12 bases between them. Germline-derived CDR1 and CDR2 are SGDLS and YYNGEE. The CDR3 reads CASSVGTGWAEAFF. CDR3 sequence (DNA): TGTGCCAGCAGCGTAGGAACAGGGTGGGCTGAAGCTTTCTTT.

The CDR3 here is CASSLGLATYEQYF. CDR3 DNA: TGTGCCAGCAGCTTAGGACTAGCGACCTACGAGCAGTACTTC. The V and J genes are TRBV5-6 and TRBJ2-7, with 9 bases fitting TRBD2. The germline gives CDR1 SGHDT, CDR2 YYEEEE. V gave up 2 bases and J gave up 2 bases; unmatched junction bases: 2. There are 14 residues in the CDR3. The whole variable domain, remainder taken from reference TRBV5-6 and TRBJ2-7, is DAGVTQSPTHLIKTRGQQVTLRCSPKSGHDTVSWYQQALGQGPQFIFQYYEEEERQRGNFPDRFSGHQFPNYSSELNVNALLLGDSALYLCASSLGLATYEQYFGPGTRLTVT.

V usage is TRBV18 and J usage is TRBJ1-1; D uncertain. CDR3 length: 14 residues. Trimming took 6 bases from V and 1 from J, leaving 12 bases between them. CDR1 is KGHSH, CDR2 LQKENI, per germline. CDR3 amino acids: CASSRDGGNTEAFF. As DNA, the CDR3 is TGTGCCAGCTCCCGCGACGGAGGGAACACTGAAGCTTTCTTT.

Details on this clone: Germline and junction disagree at one end, which may indicate a read error. The chain uses TRBV7-3 and TRBJ2-2; 11 bases align to TRBD2. The CDR3 is 15 residues long. The germline gives CDR1 SGHTA, CDR2 FQGTGA. CDR3 in amino acids: CVSSSTSGNPGELFF. CDR3 nucleotide sequence: TGTGTCAGCAGCTCGACTAGCGGGAATCCCGGGGAGCTGTTTTTT.

The rearrangement links TRBV4-1 to TRBJ2-7; 8 positions agree with TRBD2. CDR1 is MGHRA and CDR2 is YSYEKL in the germline V gene. The CDR3 length is 19 residues. The V gene end was trimmed by 1 base and the J gene end by 0 bases; junction bases not matched to a gene: 14. This chain's CDR3 is CASSQGDRGGPGPSYEQYF. The CDR3 region has the DNA TGCGCCAGCAGCCAAGGGGATCGGGGGGGGCCAGGACCCTCCTACGAGCAGTACTTC.

The J gene is TRBJ1-5, the V gene TRBV5-8; 9 bases are a match to TRBD1. Germline values: CDR1 SGHTS, CDR2 YDEGEE. Trimming took 4 bases from V and 0 from J; bases not matched to a gene: 5. CDR3 length: 16 amino acids. As DNA, the CDR3 is TGTGCCAGCAGCCCATGGGACAGGGTTAGCAATCAGCCCCAGCATTTT. Translated: CASSPWDRVSNQPQHF.

V is TRBV28 and J is TRBJ2-5; maybe TRBD2 (6 bases). This CDR3 is built from 16 residues. The V gene's germline CDR1 is MDHEN and CDR2 SYDVKM. Trimming cost V 2 bases and J 2 bases, with 15 bases left between them. The CDR3 loop reads CASSLGSGGLQETQYF. The DNA for the CDR3 is TGTGCCAGCAGTTTAGGCTCCGGGGGACTGCAAGAGACCCAGTACTTC.

The chain combines TRBV2 with TRBJ2-1; no definite D call. With 2 bases removed from V and 8 bases from J, the gap between germline ends came to 13 bases. Germline values: CDR1 SNHLY, CDR2 FYNNEI. The CDR3 consists of 14 residues. CDR3: CASSEKVSIHEQFF. CDR3 DNA: TGTGCCAGCAGTGAAAAAGTTAGCATCCATGAGCAGTTCTTC.